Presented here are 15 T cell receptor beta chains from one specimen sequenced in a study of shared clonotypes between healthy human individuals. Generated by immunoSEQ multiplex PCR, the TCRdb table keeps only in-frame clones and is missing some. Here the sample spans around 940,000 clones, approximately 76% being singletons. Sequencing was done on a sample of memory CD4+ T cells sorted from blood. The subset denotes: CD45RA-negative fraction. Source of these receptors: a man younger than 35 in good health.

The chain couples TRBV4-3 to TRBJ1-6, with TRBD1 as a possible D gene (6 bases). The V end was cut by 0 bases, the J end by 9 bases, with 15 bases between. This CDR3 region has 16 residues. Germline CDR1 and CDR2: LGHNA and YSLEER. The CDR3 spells CASSQDRGGAVSPLHF. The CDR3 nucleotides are TGCGCCAGCAGCCAAGATCGGGGGGGGGCAGTTTCACCCCTCCACTTT.

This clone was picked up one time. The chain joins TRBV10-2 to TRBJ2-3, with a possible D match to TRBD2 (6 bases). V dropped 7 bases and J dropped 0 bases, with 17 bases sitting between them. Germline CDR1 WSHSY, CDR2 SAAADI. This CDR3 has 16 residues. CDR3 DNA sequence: TGCGCCAGCACTAGCGCCGAGATTTCTAGCACAGATACGCAGTATTTT. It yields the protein CASTSAEISSTDTQYF.

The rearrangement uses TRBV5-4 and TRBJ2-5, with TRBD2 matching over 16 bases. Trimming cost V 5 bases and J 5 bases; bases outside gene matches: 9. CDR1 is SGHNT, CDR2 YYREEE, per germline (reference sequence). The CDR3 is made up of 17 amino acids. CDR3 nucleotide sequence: TGTGCCAGCAGACCCGGGACTAGCGGGGGGGCCTTCGAGACCCAGTACTTC. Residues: CASRPGTSGGAFETQYF. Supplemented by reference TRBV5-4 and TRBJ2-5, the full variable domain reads ETGVTQSPTHLIKTRGQQVTLRCSSQSGHNTVSWYQQALGQGPQFIFQYYREEENGRGNFPPRFSGLQFPNYSSELNVNALELDDSALYLCASRPGTSGGAFETQYFGPGTRLLVL.

The CDR3 is CASSLLTGLYNEQFF. CDR3 DNA sequence: TGCGCCAGCAGCTTGTTGACAGGGTTATACAATGAGCAGTTCTTC. The genes are TRBV5-1 and TRBJ2-1, with TRBD1 identical over 7 bases. The CDR3 runs to 15 residues. V lost 1 base and J lost 4; bases outside the gene matches: 5. CDR1 is SGHRS and CDR2 is YFSETQ in the germline V gene.

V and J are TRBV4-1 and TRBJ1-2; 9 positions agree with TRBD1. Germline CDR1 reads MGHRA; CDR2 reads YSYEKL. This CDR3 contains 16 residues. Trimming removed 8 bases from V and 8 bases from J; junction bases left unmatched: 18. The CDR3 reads CASRAVGDREFLGYTF. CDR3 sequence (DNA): TGCGCCAGCCGAGCCGTGGGGGACAGGGAGTTTTTGGGCTACACCTTC.

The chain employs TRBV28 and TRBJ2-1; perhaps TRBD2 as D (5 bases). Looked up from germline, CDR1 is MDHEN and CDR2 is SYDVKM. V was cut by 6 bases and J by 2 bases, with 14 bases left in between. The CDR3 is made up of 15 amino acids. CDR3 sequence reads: CASSRGRMAYNEQFF. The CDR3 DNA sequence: TGTGCCAGCAGCCGGGGAAGGATGGCCTACAATGAGCAGTTCTTC.

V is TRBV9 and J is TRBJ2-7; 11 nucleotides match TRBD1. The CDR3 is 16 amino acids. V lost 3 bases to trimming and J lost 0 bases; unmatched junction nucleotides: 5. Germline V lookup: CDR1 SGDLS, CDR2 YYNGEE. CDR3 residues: CASSASGTGGSYEQYF. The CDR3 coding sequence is TGTGCCAGCAGCGCATCCGGGACAGGGGGCTCCTACGAGCAGTACTTC. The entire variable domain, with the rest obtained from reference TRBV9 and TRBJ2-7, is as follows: DSGVTQTPKHLITATGQRVTLRCSPRSGDLSVYWYQQSLDQGLQFLIQYYNGEERAKGNILERFSAQQFPDLHSELNLSSLELGDSALYFCASSASGTGGSYEQYFGPGTRLTVT.

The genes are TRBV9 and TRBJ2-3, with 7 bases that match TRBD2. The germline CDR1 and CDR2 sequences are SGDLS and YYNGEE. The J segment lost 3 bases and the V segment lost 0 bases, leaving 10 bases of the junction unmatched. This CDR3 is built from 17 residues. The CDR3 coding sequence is TGTGCCAGCAGCGTAGGCGGGAGAACGTTTCGAACAGATACGCAGTATTTT. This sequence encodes CASSVGGRTFRTDTQYF. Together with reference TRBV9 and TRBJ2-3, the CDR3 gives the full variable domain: DSGVTQTPKHLITATGQRVTLRCSPRSGDLSVYWYQQSLDQGLQFLIQYYNGEERAKGNILERFSAQQFPDLHSELNLSSLELGDSALYFCASSVGGRTFRTDTQYFGPGTRLTVL.

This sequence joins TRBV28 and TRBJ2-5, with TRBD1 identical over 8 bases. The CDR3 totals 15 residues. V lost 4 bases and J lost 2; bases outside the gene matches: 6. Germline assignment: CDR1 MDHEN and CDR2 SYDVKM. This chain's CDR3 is CASSSTGERQETQYF. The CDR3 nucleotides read TGTGCCAGCAGTTCGACAGGGGAAAGACAAGAGACCCAGTACTTC. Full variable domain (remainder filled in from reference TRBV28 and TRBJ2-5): DVKVTQSSRYLVKRTGEKVFLECVQDMDHENMFWYRQDPGLGLRLIYFSYDVKMKEKGDIPEGYSVSREKKERFSLILESASTNQTSMYLCASSSTGERQETQYFGPGTRLLVL.

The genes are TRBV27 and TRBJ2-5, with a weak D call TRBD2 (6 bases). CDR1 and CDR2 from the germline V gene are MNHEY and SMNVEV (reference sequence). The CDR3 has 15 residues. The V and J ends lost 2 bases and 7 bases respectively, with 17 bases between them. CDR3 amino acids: CASSLAGKSSGTQYF. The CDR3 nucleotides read TGTGCCAGCAGTTTAGCGGGGAAGAGTTCCGGGACCCAGTACTTC.

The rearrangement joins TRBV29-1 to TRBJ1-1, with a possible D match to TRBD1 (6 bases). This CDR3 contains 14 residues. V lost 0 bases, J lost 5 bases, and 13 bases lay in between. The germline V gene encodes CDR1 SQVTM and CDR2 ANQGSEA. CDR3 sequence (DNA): TGCAGCGTTGAAGATAGGGGGGGTAAGACTGAAGCTTTCTTT. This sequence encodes CSVEDRGGKTEAFF.

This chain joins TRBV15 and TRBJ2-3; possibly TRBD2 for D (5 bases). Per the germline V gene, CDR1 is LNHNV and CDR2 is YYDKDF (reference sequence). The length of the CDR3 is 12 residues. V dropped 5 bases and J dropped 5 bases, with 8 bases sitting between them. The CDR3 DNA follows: TGTGCCACCAGCCGTAGCGTAGATACGCAGTATTTT. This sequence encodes CATSRSVDTQYF.

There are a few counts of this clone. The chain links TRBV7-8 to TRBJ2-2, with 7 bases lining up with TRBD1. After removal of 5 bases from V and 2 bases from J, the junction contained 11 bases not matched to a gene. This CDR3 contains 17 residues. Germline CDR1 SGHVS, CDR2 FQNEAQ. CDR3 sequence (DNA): TGTGCCAGCAGCCTCGTTGGGGCAGGGGGTAACACCGGGGAGCTGTTTTTT. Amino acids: CASSLVGAGGNTGELFF.

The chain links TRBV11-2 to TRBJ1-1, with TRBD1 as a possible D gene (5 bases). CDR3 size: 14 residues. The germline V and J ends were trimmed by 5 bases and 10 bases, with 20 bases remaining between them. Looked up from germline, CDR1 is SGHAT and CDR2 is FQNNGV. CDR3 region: CASSLGGIQGRAFF. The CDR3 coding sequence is TGTGCCAGCAGCCTCGGGGGAATTCAGGGAAGAGCTTTCTTT.

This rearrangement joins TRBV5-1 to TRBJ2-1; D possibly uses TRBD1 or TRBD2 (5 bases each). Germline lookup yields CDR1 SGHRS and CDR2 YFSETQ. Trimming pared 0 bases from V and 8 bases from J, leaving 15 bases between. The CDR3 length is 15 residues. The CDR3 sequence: CASSLAAARGDEQFF. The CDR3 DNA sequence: TGCGCCAGCAGCTTGGCCGCCGCCAGAGGGGATGAGCAGTTCTTC.